This entry lists 19 T cell receptor beta chains sequenced from one sample in a study of cytomegalovirus exposure and HLA in healthy donors. The PCR had 60 Vbeta and 13 Jbeta primers. Method: immunoSEQ multiplex PCR; TCRdb's copy keeps in-frame clones and lacks some. The table records over 70,000 clones, roughly 64% of them present only once. The sample comprised PBMCs. The receptors stem from a man between 40 and 49 years old in good health and CMV-seropositive.

The rearrangement uses TRBV5-4 and TRBJ2-3; 8 bases agree with TRBD2. Germline CDR1 and CDR2: SGHNT and YYREEE (reference sequence). V trimming: 0 bases; J trimming: 2 bases; junction bases outside the gene matches: 8. The CDR3 sequence is 17 residues long. The CDR3, as DNA: TGTGCCAGCAGCTTGGCCCGGACGGGGGGGATCACAGATACGCAGTATTTT. Its translation: CASSLARTGGITDTQYF.

The chain has TRBV19 and TRBJ2-1; 8 bases match TRBD1. Trimming cost V 6 bases and J 3 bases; bases outside gene matches: 1. Looked up from germline, CDR1 is LNHDA and CDR2 is SQIVND (reference sequence). The length of the CDR3 is 13 residues. CDR3 coding DNA: TGTGCCAGTAGGGGACAGGTCTACAATGAGCAGTTCTTC. It codes for CASRGQVYNEQFF.

This clone was picked up one time. This chain uses TRBV5-1 with TRBJ2-7, with 9 bases aligning to TRBD1. CDR1 SGHRS and CDR2 YFSETQ come from the germline V gene. V shed 0 bases and J 5 bases; nucleotides not matched to a gene: 6. The CDR3 runs 15 residues. Here the CDR3 DNA reads TGCGCCAGCAGCTTGGGAGGGACAGGGATCAACGAGCAGTACTTC. It codes for CASSLGGTGINEQYF.

The V and J genes are TRBV7-9 and TRBJ1-1; possible D gene TRBD1, 6 bases. Germline V lookup: CDR1 SEHNR, CDR2 FQNEAQ (reference sequence). The CDR3 covers 19 residues. Trimming pared 8 bases from V and 1 base from J, leaving 29 bases between. The CDR3: CASGSTGPPVSISNTEAFF. The CDR3 DNA is TGTGCCAGCGGCTCGACAGGTCCCCCGGTCTCAATATCGAACACTGAAGCTTTCTTT.

The V call is TRBV13, the J call TRBJ2-7; TRBD1 agrees at 8 bases. Germline-derived CDR1 and CDR2 are PRHDT and FYEKMQ (reference sequence). The trim removed 5 bases at V and 3 bases at J, leaving 9 bases unmatched. This CDR3 is 15 amino acids long. The CDR3 here is CASSAGTGNFYEQYF. For the CDR3, the DNA is TGTGCCAGCAGCGCCGGGACAGGAAACTTCTACGAGCAGTACTTC.

This chain joins TRBV2 and TRBJ2-6, with D tentatively TRBD2 (6 bases). Germline CDR1 is SNHLY and CDR2 is FYNNEI. V gave up 6 bases and J gave up 0 bases, with 18 bases separating them. The CDR3 contains 18 residues. For the CDR3, the DNA is TGTGCCAGCAGGGAGGGAAGGGACCGAGGCTCTGGGGCCAACGTCCTGACTTTC. It codes for CASREGRDRGSGANVLTF. The whole variable domain, filled in from reference TRBV2 and TRBJ2-6, reads EPEVTQTPSHQVTQMGQEVILRCVPISNHLYFYWYRQILGQKVEFLVSFYNNEISEKSEIFDDQFSVERPDGSNFTLKIRSTKLEDSAMYFCASREGRDRGSGANVLTFGAGSRLTVL.

The chain links TRBV29-1 to TRBJ1-1, with TRBD1 matching over 8 bases. From germline, CDR1 is SQVTM and CDR2 ANQGSEA. There are 16 residues in the CDR3. Trimming removed 6 bases from V and 5 bases from J; junction bases left unmatched: 17. CDR3: CSVARPPGQVLTEAFF. CDR3 nucleotides: TGCAGCGTCGCACGTCCCCCGGGACAGGTCCTGACTGAAGCTTTCTTT.

This chain connects TRBV5-1 to TRBJ2-3; the D gene is possibly TRBD2 (6 bases). CDR1 and CDR2 (germline): SGHRS, YFSETQ. The length of the CDR3 is 14 residues. Trimming pared 1 base from V and 5 bases from J, leaving 11 bases between. CDR3 sequence: CASSLSGVGDTQYF. Written as DNA, the CDR3 is TGCGCCAGCAGCTTGTCGGGGGTCGGAGATACGCAGTATTTT.

This sequence joins TRBV28 and TRBJ1-5; no definite D call. The CDR3 extends over 14 amino acids. V gave up 1 base and J gave up 5 bases, with 9 bases separating them. Germline assignment: CDR1 MDHEN and CDR2 SYDVKM. The CDR3 DNA follows: TGTGCCAGCAGTTTATCCCTCGGGGATCAGCCCCAGCATTTT. This translates into CASSLSLGDQPQHF.

This clone was detected only a few times. The chain joins TRBV27 to TRBJ1-2; tentatively, D is TRBD1 (5 bases). The CDR3 loop spans 14 amino acids. Germline CDR1 reads MNHEY; CDR2 reads SMNVEV (reference sequence). V dropped 1 base and J dropped 5 bases, with 11 bases sitting between them. The CDR3 reads CASSLWGGRYGYTF. The CDR3 nucleotides are TGTGCCAGCAGTTTATGGGGCGGAAGATATGGCTACACCTTC.

This clone was counted between two and nine times. Written as DNA, the CDR3 is TGTGCCAGCAGTCTACCGCGGACTAGCTCGCTGTTCTTC. Its protein is CASSLPRTSSLFF. V usage is TRBV28 and J usage is TRBJ2-1, with TRBD2 matching 8 bases. This CDR3 region has 13 residues. Germline V gene data show CDR1 as MDHEN and CDR2 as SYDVKM. V gave up 5 bases and J gave up 15 bases; unmatched junction bases: 12.

This clone was seen only once. The V gene is TRBV7-9, the J gene TRBJ2-3; TRBD1 matches at 8 bases. Germline loops: CDR1 SEHNR, CDR2 FQNEAQ (reference sequence). The length of the CDR3 is 16 residues. Trimming removed 5 bases from V and 0 bases from J; junction bases left unmatched: 7. DNA for the CDR3: TGTGCCAGCAGCACCGGACAGGGCGGGAGCACAGATACGCAGTATTTT. Translation: CASSTGQGGSTDTQYF.

The J gene is TRBJ2-7, the V gene TRBV28; unclear D gene. Germline CDR1 and CDR2: MDHEN and SYDVKM. Trimming left V 11 bases short and J 3 bases short, with 11 bases between. The CDR3 totals 11 residues. CDR3 bases: TGTGCCGCTAAAGGAGACTACGAGCAGTACTTC. Its translation: CAAKGDYEQYF.

This clone showed up just once. This chain links TRBV5-1 with TRBJ1-1; D gene uncertain. The CDR3 sequence is 15 residues long. V lost 3 bases to trimming and J lost 4 bases, with 16 bases between them. CDR1 SGHRS and CDR2 YFSETQ come from the germline V gene. Written as DNA, the CDR3 is TGCGCCAGCAGCTCACTACCGAGGGCGGCCACTGAAGCTTTCTTT. Its translation is CASSSLPRAATEAFF.

The chain is built from TRBV27 and TRBJ1-1, with D uncertain. The germline gives CDR1 MNHEY, CDR2 SMNVEV (reference sequence). Trimming pared 4 bases from V and 0 bases from J, leaving 9 bases between. The CDR3 totals 14 residues. CDR3 DNA sequence: TGTGCCAGCAGTTCTCTCGGGGTGAACACTGAAGCTTTCTTT. Protein sequence: CASSSLGVNTEAFF.

The chain is built from TRBV7-8 and TRBJ1-5; maybe TRBD1 (5 bases). The CDR3 length is 16 residues. V was trimmed by 0 bases and J by 0 bases, leaving 9 bases between them. Germline-derived CDR1 and CDR2 are SGHVS and FQNEAQ. In DNA, the CDR3 is TGTGCCAGCAGCTTAGCCCCGACAGATAGCAATCAGCCCCAGCATTTT. It specifies CASSLAPTDSNQPQHF. Drawing the rest from reference TRBV7-8 and TRBJ1-5, the complete variable domain is GAGVSQSPRYKVAKRGQDVALRCDPISGHVSLFWYQQALGQGPEFLTYFQNEAQLDKSGLPSDRFFAERPEGSVSTLKIQRTQQEDSAVYLCASSLAPTDSNQPQHFGDGTRLSIL.

The CDR3 loop reads CASTWTSGSTDTQYF. CDR3 coding DNA: TGTGCCAGCACATGGACTAGCGGGAGCACAGATACGCAGTATTTT. J is TRBJ2-3 and V is TRBV6-1; 11 positions match TRBD2. The germline V gene has CDR1 MNHNS and CDR2 SASEGT. Trimming cost V 7 bases and J 0 bases; bases outside gene matches: 3. This CDR3 contains 15 residues.

This chain connects TRBV5-8 to TRBJ2-2, with D unclear. The length of the CDR3 is 14 residues. The V end lost 5 bases, the J end lost 2 bases, and 10 bases lay between the germline ends. Germline CDR1 SGHTS, CDR2 YDEGEE. CDR3 in DNA: TGTGCCAGCAGGCGGAGTTACAACACCGGGGAGCTGTTTTTT. Translated, it gives CASRRSYNTGELFF. Full variable domain (missing parts from reference TRBV5-8 and TRBJ2-2): EAGVTQSPTHLIKTRGQQATLRCSPISGHTSVYWYQQALGLGLQFLLWYDEGEERNRGNFPPRFSGRQFPNYSSELNVNALELEDSALYLCASRRSYNTGELFFGEGSRLTVL.

The V call is TRBV11-3, the J call TRBJ1-1; 8 bases align to TRBD1. CDR1 and CDR2 (germline): SGHNT, YENEEA. J gave up 4 bases and V 1 base, and 5 bases lay outside the gene matches. This CDR3 contains 15 residues. The CDR3 is CASSLAGGKGTEAFF. CDR3 nucleotides: TGTGCCAGCAGCTTAGCAGGGGGCAAAGGCACTGAAGCTTTCTTT. The full variable domain, in which reference TRBV11-3 and TRBJ1-1 provide the parts outside the CDR3, is EAGVVQSPRYKIIEKKQPVAFWCNPISGHNTLYWYLQNLGQGPELLIRYENEEAVDDSQLPKDRFSAERLKGVDSTLKIQPAELGDSAVYLCASSLAGGKGTEAFFGQGTRLTVV.